This T cell receptor (beta chain) was sequenced in a study of blood T cell repertoires in COVID-19. Study summary: Both acute and convalescent COVID-19 samples were obtained from the United States, Italy and Spain. PBMCs, B-cell-depleted T cells, or T cells provided the cDNA or gDNA that made up the material.

Trimming took 8 bases from V and 3 from J; bases not matched to a gene: 10. The CDR3 totals 15 residues. Looked up from germline, CDR1 is SNHLY and CDR2 is FYNNEI. TCRdb's table, derived via immunoSEQ multiplex PCR, lists solely in-frame clones and lacks some. The table includes over 55,000 clones, around nine tenths detected once. The TCR sequence derives from a human donor in a cohort sampled during active COVID-19. The sequenced material came from peripheral blood. J is TRBJ2-7 and V is TRBV2; 10 nucleotides line up with TRBD2. The CDR3 DNA reads TGTGCCAGCGGGGGGCTAGCGGGGGAGGTCTACGAGCAGTACTTC. The encoded protein is CASGGLAGEVYEQYF.